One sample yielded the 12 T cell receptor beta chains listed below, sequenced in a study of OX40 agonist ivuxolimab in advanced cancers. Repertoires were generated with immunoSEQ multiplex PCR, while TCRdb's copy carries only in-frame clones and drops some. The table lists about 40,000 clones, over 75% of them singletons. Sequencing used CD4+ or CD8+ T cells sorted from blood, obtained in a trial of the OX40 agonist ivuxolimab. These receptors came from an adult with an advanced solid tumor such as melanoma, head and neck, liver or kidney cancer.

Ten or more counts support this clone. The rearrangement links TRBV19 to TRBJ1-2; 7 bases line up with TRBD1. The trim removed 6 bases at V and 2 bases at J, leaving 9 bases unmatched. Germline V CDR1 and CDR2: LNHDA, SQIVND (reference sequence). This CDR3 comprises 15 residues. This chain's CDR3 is CASSITLTGNYGYTF. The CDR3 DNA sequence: TGTGCCAGTAGCATAACGTTGACAGGGAACTATGGCTACACCTTC.

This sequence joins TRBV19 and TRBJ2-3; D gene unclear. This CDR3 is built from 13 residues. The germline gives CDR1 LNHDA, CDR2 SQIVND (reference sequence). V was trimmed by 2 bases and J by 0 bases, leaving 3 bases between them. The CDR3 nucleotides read TGTGCCAGTAGTATACAGAGCACAGATACGCAGTATTTT. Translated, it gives CASSIQSTDTQYF.

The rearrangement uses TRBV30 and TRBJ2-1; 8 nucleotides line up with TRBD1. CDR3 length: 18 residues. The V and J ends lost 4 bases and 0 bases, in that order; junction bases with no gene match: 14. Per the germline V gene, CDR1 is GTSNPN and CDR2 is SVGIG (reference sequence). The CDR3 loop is CAWKRAGGSRSSYNEQFF. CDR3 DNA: TGTGCCTGGAAAAGGGCAGGGGGCTCCAGGAGCTCCTACAATGAGCAGTTCTTC.

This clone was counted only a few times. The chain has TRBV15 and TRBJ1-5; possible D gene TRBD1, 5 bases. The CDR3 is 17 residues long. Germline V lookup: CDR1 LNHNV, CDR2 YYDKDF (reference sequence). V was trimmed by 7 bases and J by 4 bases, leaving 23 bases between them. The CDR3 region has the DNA TGTGCCACCACGGACAACAAAGGCCGACTATATAATCAGCCCCAGCATTTT. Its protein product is CATTDNKGRLYNQPQHF.

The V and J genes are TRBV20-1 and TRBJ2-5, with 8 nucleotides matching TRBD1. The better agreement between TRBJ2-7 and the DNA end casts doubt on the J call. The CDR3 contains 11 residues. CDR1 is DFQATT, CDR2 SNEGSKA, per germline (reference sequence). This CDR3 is CSARTGAEQYF. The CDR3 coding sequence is TGCAGTGCTAGGACAGGGGCCGAGCAGTACTTC.

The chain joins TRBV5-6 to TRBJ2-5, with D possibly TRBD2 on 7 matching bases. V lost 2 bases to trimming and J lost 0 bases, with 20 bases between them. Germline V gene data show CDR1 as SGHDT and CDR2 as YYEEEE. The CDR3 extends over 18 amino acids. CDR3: CASSLGLGGDLYQETQYF. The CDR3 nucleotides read TGTGCCAGCAGCTTAGGACTAGGGGGGGACTTGTACCAAGAGACCCAGTACTTC.

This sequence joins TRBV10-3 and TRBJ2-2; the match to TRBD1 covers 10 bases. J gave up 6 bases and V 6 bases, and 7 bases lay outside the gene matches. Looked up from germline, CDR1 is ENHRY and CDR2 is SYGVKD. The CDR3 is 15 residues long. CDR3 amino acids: CAIRGTGEKAGELFF. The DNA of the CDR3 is TGTGCCATCAGGGGGACAGGGGAGAAGGCCGGGGAGCTGTTTTTT.

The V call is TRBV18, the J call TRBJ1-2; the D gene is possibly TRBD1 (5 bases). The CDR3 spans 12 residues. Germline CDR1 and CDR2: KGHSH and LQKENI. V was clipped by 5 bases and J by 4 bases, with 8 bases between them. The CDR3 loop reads CASSYDSYGYTF. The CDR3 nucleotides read TGTGCCAGCTCATATGACAGCTATGGCTACACCTTC.

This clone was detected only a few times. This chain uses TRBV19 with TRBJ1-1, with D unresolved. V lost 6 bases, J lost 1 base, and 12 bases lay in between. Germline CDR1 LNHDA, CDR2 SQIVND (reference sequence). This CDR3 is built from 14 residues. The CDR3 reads CASSTMVGNTEAFF. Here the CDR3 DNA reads TGTGCCAGTAGCACCATGGTCGGGAACACTGAAGCTTTCTTT.

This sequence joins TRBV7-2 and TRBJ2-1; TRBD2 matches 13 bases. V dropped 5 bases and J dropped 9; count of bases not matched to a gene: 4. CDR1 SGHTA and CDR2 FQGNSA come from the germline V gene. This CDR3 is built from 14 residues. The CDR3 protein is CASSPGLAGVEQFF. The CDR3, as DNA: TGTGCCAGCAGCCCAGGACTAGCGGGAGTTGAGCAGTTCTTC.

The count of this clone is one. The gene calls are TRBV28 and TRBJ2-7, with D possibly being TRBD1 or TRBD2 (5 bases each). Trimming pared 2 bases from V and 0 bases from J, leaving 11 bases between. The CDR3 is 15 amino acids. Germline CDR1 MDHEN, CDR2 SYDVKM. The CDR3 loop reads CASSLGWDGSYEQYF. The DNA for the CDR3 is TGTGCCAGCAGTTTAGGATGGGACGGCTCCTACGAGCAGTACTTC. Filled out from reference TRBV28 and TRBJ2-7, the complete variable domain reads DVKVTQSSRYLVKRTGEKVFLECVQDMDHENMFWYRQDPGLGLRLIYFSYDVKMKEKGDIPEGYSVSREKKERFSLILESASTNQTSMYLCASSLGWDGSYEQYFGPGTRLTVT.

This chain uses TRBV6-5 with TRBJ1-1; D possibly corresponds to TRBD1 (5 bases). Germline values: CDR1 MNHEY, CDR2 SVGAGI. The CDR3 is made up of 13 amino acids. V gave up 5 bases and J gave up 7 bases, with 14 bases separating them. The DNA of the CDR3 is TGTGCCAGCAGTACCTGGGGGTCGGGTGAAGCTTTCTTT. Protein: CASSTWGSGEAFF.